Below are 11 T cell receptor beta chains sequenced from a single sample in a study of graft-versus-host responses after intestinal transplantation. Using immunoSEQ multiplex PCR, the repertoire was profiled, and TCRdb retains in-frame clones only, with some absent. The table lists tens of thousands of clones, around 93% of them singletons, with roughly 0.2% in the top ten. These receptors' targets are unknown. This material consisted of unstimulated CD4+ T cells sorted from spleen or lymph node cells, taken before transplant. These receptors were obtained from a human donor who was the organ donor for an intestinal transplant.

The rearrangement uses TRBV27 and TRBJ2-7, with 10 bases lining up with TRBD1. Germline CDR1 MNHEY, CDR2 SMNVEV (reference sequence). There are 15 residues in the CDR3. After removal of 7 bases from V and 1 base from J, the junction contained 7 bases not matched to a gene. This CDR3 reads CASTRGQGTSYEQYF. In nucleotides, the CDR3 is TGTGCCAGCACCAGGGGACAGGGGACGTCCTACGAGCAGTACTTC.

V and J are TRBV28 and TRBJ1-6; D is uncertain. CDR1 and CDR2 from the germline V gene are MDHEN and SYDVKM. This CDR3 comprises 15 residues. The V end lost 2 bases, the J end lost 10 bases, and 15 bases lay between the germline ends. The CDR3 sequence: CASSLVGEMGSPLHF. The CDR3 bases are TGTGCCAGCAGTTTAGTCGGAGAGATGGGCTCACCCCTCCACTTT.

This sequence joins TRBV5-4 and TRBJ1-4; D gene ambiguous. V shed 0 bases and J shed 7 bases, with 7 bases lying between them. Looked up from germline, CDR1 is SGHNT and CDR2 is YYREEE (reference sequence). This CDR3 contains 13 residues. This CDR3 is CASSLAAGEKLFF. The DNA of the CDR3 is TGTGCCAGCAGCTTGGCAGCTGGTGAAAAACTGTTTTTT.

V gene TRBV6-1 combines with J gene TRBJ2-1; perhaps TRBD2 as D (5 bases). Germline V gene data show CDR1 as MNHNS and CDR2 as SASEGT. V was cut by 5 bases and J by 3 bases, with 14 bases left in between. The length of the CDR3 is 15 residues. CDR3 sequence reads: CASSKSGRIYNEQFF. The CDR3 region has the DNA TGTGCCAGCAGTAAAAGCGGACGAATCTACAATGAGCAGTTCTTC.

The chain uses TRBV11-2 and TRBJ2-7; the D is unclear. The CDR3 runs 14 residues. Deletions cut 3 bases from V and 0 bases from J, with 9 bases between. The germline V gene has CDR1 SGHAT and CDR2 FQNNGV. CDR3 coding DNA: TGTGCCAGCAGCTTTAGTCGCCCCTCCTACGAGCAGTACTTC. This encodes CASSFSRPSYEQYF.

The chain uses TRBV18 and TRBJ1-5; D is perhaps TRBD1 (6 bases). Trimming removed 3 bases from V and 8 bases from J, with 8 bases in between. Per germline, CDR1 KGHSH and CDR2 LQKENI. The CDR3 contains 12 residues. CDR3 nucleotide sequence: TGTGCCAGCTCACCGGGGGCTGAGCCCCAGCATTTT. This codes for CASSPGAEPQHF.

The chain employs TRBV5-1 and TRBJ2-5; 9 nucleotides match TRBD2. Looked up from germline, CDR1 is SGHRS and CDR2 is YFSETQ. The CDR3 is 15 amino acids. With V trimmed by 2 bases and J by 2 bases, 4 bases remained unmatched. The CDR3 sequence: CASSFLAGRQETQYF. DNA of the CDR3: TGCGCCAGCAGCTTTCTAGCGGGGAGGCAAGAGACCCAGTACTTC.

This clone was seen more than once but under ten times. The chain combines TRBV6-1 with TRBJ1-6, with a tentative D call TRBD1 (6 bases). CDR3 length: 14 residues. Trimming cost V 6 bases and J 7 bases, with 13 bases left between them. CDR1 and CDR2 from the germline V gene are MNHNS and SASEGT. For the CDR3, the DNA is TGTGCCAGCAGCCTAACAGGGTTAAATTCACCCCTCCACTTT. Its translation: CASSLTGLNSPLHF.

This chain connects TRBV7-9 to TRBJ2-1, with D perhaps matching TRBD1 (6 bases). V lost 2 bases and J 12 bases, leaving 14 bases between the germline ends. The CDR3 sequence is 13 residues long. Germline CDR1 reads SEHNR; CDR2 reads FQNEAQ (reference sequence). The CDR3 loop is CASSLQGSEGQFF. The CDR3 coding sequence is TGTGCCAGCAGCTTACAGGGGAGTGAGGGGCAGTTCTTC.

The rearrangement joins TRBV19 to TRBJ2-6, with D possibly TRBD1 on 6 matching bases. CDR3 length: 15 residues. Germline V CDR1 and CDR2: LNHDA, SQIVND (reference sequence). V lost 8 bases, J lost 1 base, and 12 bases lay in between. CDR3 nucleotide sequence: TGTGCCAGTCGGGACCAGGGGTCTGGGGCCAACGTCCTGACTTTC. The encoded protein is CASRDQGSGANVLTF.

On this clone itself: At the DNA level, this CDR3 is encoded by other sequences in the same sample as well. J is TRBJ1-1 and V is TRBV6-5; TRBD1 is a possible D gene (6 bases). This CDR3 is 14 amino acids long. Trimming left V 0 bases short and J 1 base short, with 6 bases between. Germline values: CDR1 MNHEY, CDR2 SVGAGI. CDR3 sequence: CASSYSTGNTEAFF. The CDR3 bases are TGTGCCAGCAGTTACTCGACAGGGAACACTGAAGCTTTCTTT.